A selection of T cell receptor beta chains follows, all from one sample in a study of shared clonotypes between healthy human individuals. Profiled with immunoSEQ multiplex PCR; TCRdb holds only in-frame clones, not every one. The table shows roughly 2,000,000 clones, with roughly 93% occurring only once. The specimen was naive CD8+ T cells from PBMCs. The receptor set was obtained from a young man in good health. Some clones in this sample may be carry-over from other donors' samples. Each CDR3 is given with its conserved first and last residue.

>TRBV27
CASSLFTGLGSYEQYF
>TRBV4-3
CASSQFVGTEDIGYGYTF
>TRBV29-1
CSVGQGFGYTF
>TRBV4-1
CASSQVTGSRVYEQYF
>TRBV5-6
CASSLAQGDLTGELFF
>TRBV7-9
CASSPGDEQYF
>TRBV28
CASSLVPSWEETQYF
>TRBV6-5
CASTSAGVSYEQYF
>TRBV29-1
CSVERVARNEQFF
>TRBV7-2
CASSLGVGSYYGYTF
>TRBV7-8
CASTLSGGFSGNTIYF